This T cell receptor (beta chain) was recovered during a study of blood T cell repertoires in COVID-19. Across the study: T cells, B-cell-depleted T cells, or PBMCs supplied cDNA or gDNA.

V was trimmed by 5 bases and J by 0 bases, leaving 7 bases between them. Germline V gene sequence: CDR1 MDHEN, CDR2 SYDVKM. The CDR3 runs 13 residues. Profiling relied on immunoSEQ multiplex PCR, and the TCRdb table lists in-frame clones only, not all of them. The sample contains some 260,000 clones, 88% of which appear only once. V gene TRBV28 combines with J gene TRBJ1-1; D not certain. Sequences were obtained from peripheral blood. The origin of this receptor is a man older than 75 with acute or convalescent COVID-19. CDR3 nucleotides: TGTGCCAGCAGTCGGCGGTTGAACACTGAAGCTTTCTTT. The encoded protein is CASSRRLNTEAFF.